This is a list of T cell receptor beta chains from one sample in a study of blood T cell repertoires in COVID-19. TCRdb keeps only in-frame clones here, not all; method: immunoSEQ multiplex PCR. The sample lists around 310,000 clones, around 91% occurring once. The source material was PBMCs or T cells enriched from blood (not recorded which). The receptors originated from a woman between 35 and 50 years old who had recovered from COVID-19. The CDR3 runs from the conserved cysteine through the conserved F or W. Fields, in order: V gene, clone size, J gene, D gene, CDR3 DNA, CDR3 protein. A D gene is named only where the DNA matches it firmly. Clone size is shown for a subset of rows, as once, few, many or a class of expanded clone.

V gene: TRBV6-5
clone size: once
J gene: TRBJ2-7
D gene: TRBD1
CDR3 DNA: TGTGCCAGCAGTTATGACGGGACAGGGTTCTACTACGAGCAGTACTTC
CDR3 protein: CASSYDGTGFYYEQYF

V gene: TRBV4-1
clone size: -
J gene: TRBJ1-2
D gene: TRBD1
CDR3 DNA: TGCGCCAGCAGCCAAGACGGACAGGGTGTTGATGGCTACACCTTC
CDR3 protein: CASSQDGQGVDGYTF

V gene: TRBV10-2
clone size: -
J gene: TRBJ2-3
D gene: -
CDR3 DNA: TGCGCCAGCATCGGGCAGGAGGACACAGATACGCAGTATTTT
CDR3 protein: CASIGQEDTDTQYF

V gene: TRBV18
clone size: once
J gene: TRBJ2-2
D gene: TRBD1
CDR3 DNA: TGTGCCAGCTCACCAGGGACAGGGGACACCGGGGAGCTGTTTTTT
CDR3 protein: CASSPGTGDTGELFF

V gene: TRBV6-5
clone size: -
J gene: TRBJ2-7
D gene: TRBD1
CDR3 DNA: TGTGCCAGCAGTTACTCTGACAGGGGACCCTACGAGCAGTACTTC
CDR3 protein: CASSYSDRGPYEQYF

V gene: TRBV6-2/TRBV6-3
clone size: -
J gene: TRBJ1-2
D gene: TRBD1
CDR3 DNA: TGTGCCAGCAGTTACTCGGCAGGGGGAATTGGTGACGGCTATGGCTACACCTTC
CDR3 protein: CASSYSAGGIGDGYGYTF

V gene: TRBV6-5
clone size: -
J gene: TRBJ2-5
D gene: TRBD1
CDR3 DNA: TGTGCCAGCAGTTACAGGGGGCGCGGGCAAGAGACCCAGTACTTC
CDR3 protein: CASSYRGRGQETQYF

V gene: TRBV6-2/TRBV6-3
clone size: -
J gene: TRBJ2-3
D gene: -
CDR3 DNA: TGTGCCAGCAGTAAACCGGCCTACCCCGGGGGTACGCAGTATTTT
CDR3 protein: CASSKPAYPGGTQYF

V gene: TRBV30
clone size: -
J gene: TRBJ1-3
D gene: -
CDR3 DNA: TGTGCCTGGAGGCAAAAGAGTGGTGGAAACACCATATATTTT
CDR3 protein: CAWRQKSGGNTIYF

V gene: TRBV30
clone size: -
J gene: TRBJ2-7
D gene: TRBD2
CDR3 DNA: TGTGCCTTCACTAGCGGATTCTACGAGCAGTACTTC
CDR3 protein: CAFTSGFYEQYF

V gene: TRBV30
clone size: -
J gene: TRBJ2-3
D gene: TRBD1
CDR3 DNA: TGTGCCCGAGGGATAGCGCTACTTTCTACAGGGGGCACAGATACGCAGTATTTT
CDR3 protein: CARGIALLSTGGTDTQYF

V gene: TRBV7-3
clone size: -
J gene: TRBJ1-1
D gene: -
CDR3 DNA: TGTGCCAGCAGCTTAACGCAAGGGGGTCACACTGAAGCTTTCTTT
CDR3 protein: CASSLTQGGHTEAFF

V gene: TRBV6-2/TRBV6-3
clone size: -
J gene: TRBJ2-7
D gene: TRBD1
CDR3 DNA: TGTGCCAGCAGTTACTTCGGCAGGGGGCTAGGGCAGTACTTC
CDR3 protein: CASSYFGRGLGQYF

V gene: TRBV5-4
clone size: -
J gene: TRBJ1-3
D gene: -
CDR3 DNA: TGTGCCAGCAGCTACGGCGGGTGGGTCAGCTCTGGAAACACCATATATTTT
CDR3 protein: CASSYGGWVSSGNTIYF

V gene: TRBV7-9
clone size: -
J gene: TRBJ2-2
D gene: TRBD1
CDR3 DNA: TGTGCCAGCAGCGGGGACAGGGGAAACACCGGGGAGCTGTTTTTT
CDR3 protein: CASSGDRGNTGELFF

V gene: TRBV19
clone size: -
J gene: TRBJ1-2
D gene: TRBD1
CDR3 DNA: TGTGCCAGTAGTATTTTAGGCGGGACAGGTGGTGGCTACACCTTC
CDR3 protein: CASSILGGTGGGYTF

V gene: TRBV11-3
clone size: -
J gene: TRBJ2-7
D gene: -
CDR3 DNA: TGTGCCAGCAGCCCGCGACTATACTACGAGCAGTACTTC
CDR3 protein: CASSPRLYYEQYF

V gene: TRBV18
clone size: -
J gene: TRBJ1-2
D gene: -
CDR3 DNA: TGTGCCAGCTCAGCAAAATCCAGGGAATCGGATGGCTACACCTTC
CDR3 protein: CASSAKSRESDGYTF

V gene: TRBV7-9
clone size: -
J gene: TRBJ2-2
D gene: -
CDR3 DNA: TGTGCCAGCAGGGAGAGGACAACGAACACCGGGGAGCTGTTTTTT
CDR3 protein: CASRERTTNTGELFF

V gene: TRBV5-4
clone size: once
J gene: TRBJ2-7
D gene: -
CDR3 DNA: TGTGCCAGCAGCTATACCGGTTCGAGGTTTTACGAGCAGTACTTC
CDR3 protein: CASSYTGSRFYEQYF

V gene: TRBV30
clone size: -
J gene: TRBJ1-1
D gene: -
CDR3 DNA: TGTGCCTGGATTCCCCGGACAGAAGCTTTCTTT
CDR3 protein: CAWIPRTEAFF

V gene: TRBV30
clone size: once
J gene: TRBJ2-1
D gene: -
CDR3 DNA: TGTGCCTGGAGTGTAGAGGGAATGGTGCAGTTCTTC
CDR3 protein: CAWSVEGMVQFF

V gene: TRBV4-1
clone size: -
J gene: TRBJ1-5
D gene: TRBD1
CDR3 DNA: TGCGCCAGCAGCCTTGTACGAGCCGGGACAGATAGCAATCAGCCCCAGCATTTT
CDR3 protein: CASSLVRAGTDSNQPQHF

V gene: TRBV23-1
clone size: -
J gene: TRBJ2-5
D gene: TRBD1
CDR3 DNA: TGCGCCAGCAGTCCACGACAGGGAGTAGGAGAGACCCAGTACTTC
CDR3 protein: CASSPRQGVGETQYF

V gene: TRBV5-1
clone size: -
J gene: TRBJ2-2
D gene: -
CDR3 DNA: TGCGCCAGCAGCTTGGATCAGGGGAGTTTCACCGGGGAGCTGTTTTTT
CDR3 protein: CASSLDQGSFTGELFF

V gene: TRBV9
clone size: -
J gene: TRBJ1-4
D gene: -
CDR3 DNA: TGTGCCAGCAGCACATCCGAGCGGGGAAATGAAAAACTGTTTTTT
CDR3 protein: CASSTSERGNEKLFF

V gene: TRBV7-7
clone size: -
J gene: TRBJ2-1
D gene: -
CDR3 DNA: TGTGCTAGCAGCTTAGGCCTTACGGGGGATGAGCAGTTCTTC
CDR3 protein: CASSLGLTGDEQFF